Shown below are 17 T cell receptor beta chains from a single sample sequenced in a study of shared clonotypes between healthy human individuals. Sequencing used immunoSEQ multiplex PCR; TCRdb keeps in-frame clones, though not all of them. The data contain over a million clones, about 75% of them seen just once; the ten biggest clones take up nearly 1.5%. Source material: memory CD4+ T cells sorted from blood. Subset specified: CD45RA-negative fraction. The receptor set was obtained from a man in his late teens or twenties in good health.

The chain joins TRBV27 to TRBJ2-1; 10 bases agree with TRBD2. The CDR3 is made up of 14 amino acids. Germline V gives CDR1 MNHEY, CDR2 SMNVEV (reference sequence). V trimming: 3 bases; J trimming: 7 bases; junction bases outside the gene matches: 3. CDR3 in DNA: TGTGCCAGCAGTTTCCTAGCGGGAGATAATGAGCAGTTCTTC. Amino acid sequence: CASSFLAGDNEQFF.

The chain combines TRBV19 with TRBJ1-5, with a weak D call TRBD1 (5 bases). CDR1 is LNHDA, CDR2 SQIVND, per germline (reference sequence). V was clipped by 5 bases and J by 5 bases, with 13 bases between them. There are 14 residues in the CDR3. DNA of the CDR3: TGTGCCAGTAGTTATCGGGGGGGAGATCAGCCCCAGCATTTT. It is translated as CASSYRGGDQPQHF.

The chain couples TRBV27 to TRBJ2-7, with D perhaps TRBD2 (5 bases). The CDR3 has 15 amino acids. V lost 5 bases and J lost 2, with 16 bases in between. Germline V gene sequence: CDR1 MNHEY, CDR2 SMNVEV (reference sequence). DNA of the CDR3: TGTGCCAGCAGTCCCCTCGCTAATAGCGCCTACGAGCAGTACTTC. It translates to CASSPLANSAYEQYF.

The chain carries TRBV15 and TRBJ2-7; 7 bases are shared with TRBD2. CDR1 and CDR2 (germline): LNHNV, YYDKDF (reference sequence). V was clipped by 0 bases and J by 1 base; unmatched bases: 3. There are 15 residues in the CDR3. The CDR3 protein is CATSRDLGGSYEQYF. The CDR3 DNA reads as TGTGCCACCAGCAGAGATCTGGGGGGGTCCTACGAGCAGTACTTC.

The chain uses TRBV5-1 and TRBJ1-5, with D uncertain. The V and J ends lost 2 bases and 0 bases respectively, with 9 bases between them. There are 15 residues in the CDR3. Germline V gene lookup returns CDR1 SGHRS and CDR2 YFSETQ. This chain's CDR3 is CASSLGVVSNQPQHF. The DNA of the CDR3 is TGCGCCAGCAGCTTAGGAGTTGTTAGCAATCAGCCCCAGCATTTT.

V gene TRBV15 combines with J gene TRBJ1-3, with unresolved D. Germline loops: CDR1 LNHNV, CDR2 YYDKDF (reference sequence). CDR3 length: 16 amino acids. V dropped 5 bases and J dropped 0 bases, with 14 bases sitting between them. The CDR3: CATSPERHISGNTIYF. The CDR3 nucleotides are TGTGCCACCAGCCCTGAGCGACACATCTCTGGAAACACCATATATTTT.

The rearrangement links TRBV14 to TRBJ1-4; D remains unclear. The CDR3 has 15 residues. The germline V gene has CDR1 SGHDN and CDR2 FVKESK. Trimming took off 5 bases at V and 0 bases at J, with 10 bases between the two ends. In DNA form, the CDR3 reads TGTGCCAGCAGCAAACTCATCTCAACTAATGAAAAACTGTTTTTT. It codes for CASSKLISTNEKLFF.

The chain has TRBV11-2 and TRBJ2-3; TRBD1 agrees at 7 bases. This CDR3 spans 15 amino acids. Germline-derived CDR1 and CDR2 are SGHAT and FQNNGV. V was pared by 5 bases and J by 5 bases, with 10 bases of the junction left unmatched. CDR3 region: CASSHSRGGRDTQYF. DNA for the CDR3: TGTGCCAGCAGCCATTCGCGAGGGGGCAGAGATACGCAGTATTTT.

The J gene is TRBJ1-1, the V gene TRBV19; D call uncertain. The V end lost 7 bases, the J end lost 1 base, and 7 bases lay between the germline ends. The CDR3 loop spans 12 amino acids. Germline CDR1 LNHDA, CDR2 SQIVND (reference sequence). CDR3 region: CASIRENTEAFF. Here the CDR3 DNA reads TGTGCCAGTATTCGGGAGAACACTGAAGCTTTCTTT.

This rearrangement joins TRBV10-1 to TRBJ2-3; 14 nucleotides line up with TRBD2. V dropped 6 bases and J dropped 3; count of bases not matched to a gene: 11. The CDR3 has 18 amino acids. Germline V gene data show CDR1 as WNHNN and CDR2 as SYGVQD (reference sequence). CDR3: CASSPKGLAGEATDTQYF. CDR3 sequence (DNA): TGCGCCAGCAGCCCCAAGGGACTAGCGGGAGAAGCGACAGATACGCAGTATTTT.

The V gene is TRBV18, the J gene TRBJ1-1; 12 bases are a match to TRBD1. V lost 4 bases and J lost 4; bases outside the gene matches: 4. Per germline, CDR1 KGHSH and CDR2 LQKENI. The CDR3 sequence is 15 residues long. The CDR3 loop reads CASSLGQGAITEAFF. CDR3 DNA sequence: TGTGCCAGCTCACTGGGACAGGGGGCGATCACTGAAGCTTTCTTT.

This clone has more than one count but fewer than ten. The chain joins TRBV19 to TRBJ1-5; D call uncertain. The V end lost 5 bases, the J end lost 7 bases, and 18 bases lay between the germline ends. The CDR3 contains 15 residues. The germline V gene has CDR1 LNHDA and CDR2 SQIVND (reference sequence). The CDR3 spells CASSDGVRLGQPQHF. CDR3 DNA sequence: TGTGCCAGTAGTGACGGGGTCCGATTAGGACAGCCCCAGCATTTT.

This clone was seen a handful of times. The V gene is TRBV7-9, the J gene TRBJ1-5; a possible D gene is TRBD1 (6 bases). This CDR3 has 16 amino acids. Trimming removed 1 base at V and 2 bases at J, with 12 bases between. Germline V gives CDR1 SEHNR, CDR2 FQNEAQ (reference sequence). CDR3 DNA: TGTGCCAGCAGCTTAGATTCAGGGGTAGGCAATCAGCCCCAGCATTTT. Protein product: CASSLDSGVGNQPQHF.

The chain has TRBV2 and TRBJ1-5; no reliable D call. From germline, CDR1 is SNHLY and CDR2 FYNNEI. The CDR3 has 14 amino acids. V was pared by 6 bases and J by 1 base, with 10 bases between. The CDR3 sequence: CASRGVNSNQPQHF. CDR3 coding DNA: TGTGCCAGCAGAGGCGTCAACAGCAATCAGCCCCAGCATTTT.

This sequence joins TRBV5-6 and TRBJ1-5; weak D call: TRBD1 (5 bases). V was clipped by 1 base and J by 2 bases, with 13 bases between them. Germline V gene data show CDR1 as SGHDT and CDR2 as YYEEEE. The CDR3 has 16 residues. DNA for the CDR3: TGTGCCAGCAGCTTGAGTCAGGGAATTGGCAATCAGCCCCAGCATTTT. Its protein is CASSLSQGIGNQPQHF.

V is TRBV5-6 and J is TRBJ2-1; D is uncertain. Trimming cost V 4 bases and J 3 bases, with 17 bases left between them. Germline-derived CDR1 and CDR2 are SGHDT and YYEEEE. The CDR3 is 16 residues long. The CDR3 bases are TGTGCCAGCAGCCTCAGGCTGGGTGAGGTCTACAATGAGCAGTTCTTC. It is translated as CASSLRLGEVYNEQFF. Looking up the rest from reference TRBV5-6 and TRBJ2-1 gives the full variable domain: DAGVTQSPTHLIKTRGQQVTLRCSPKSGHDTVSWYQQALGQGPQFIFQYYEEEERQRGNFPDRFSGHQFPNYSSELNVNALLLGDSALYLCASSLRLGEVYNEQFFGPGTRLTVL.

CDR3 sequence reads: CASSSGTAYEQYF. The CDR3 DNA sequence: TGTGCCAGCAGCTCCGGGACAGCCTACGAGCAGTACTTC. The chain employs TRBV5-6 and TRBJ2-7; 7 bases match TRBD1. The CDR3 extends over 13 amino acids. Germline trimming cut 3 bases from V and 2 bases from J; bases unmatched to any gene: 2. Per germline, CDR1 SGHDT and CDR2 YYEEEE.